This is a list of T cell receptor beta chains from one sample in a study of blood T cell repertoires in COVID-19. Assay: immunoSEQ multiplex PCR; the TCRdb copy retains only in-frame clones and omits some. The sample contains roughly 140,000 clones, about 89% of which appear only once. The sequenced sample was PBMCs or T cells enriched from blood (not recorded which). The origin of the receptors is a man between 60 and 70 years old who had recovered from COVID-19. Both conserved end residues are trimmed from each CDR3. Expanded clones get a size class; other rows say once, few or many, or leave the size out.

v_call	clone_size	cdr3_aa
TRBV9	NA	ASSPRTGDYEQY
TRBV6-6	NA	ASSYSGTPNTEAF
TRBV5-6	once	ASSLLDLSSYEQY
TRBV2	NA	AILGSVGNTEAF
TRBV2	NA	ASRAAGTLNTGELF
TRBV2	NA	ASSVIQGASYEQY
TRBV10-1	NA	ASSAGGKNIQY
TRBV18	NA	ASSPWQGVPEAF
TRBV5-1	NA	ASSLAGSGGYEQY
TRBV16	NA	ASSQLAGLLWGYT